Given below is one T cell receptor beta chain in context. In this sample, this clone turned up many times. This clone's antigen is unknown. Base qualities are not at hand, and no much larger clone is one base apart. The CDR3 starts with the cysteine, ends with the phenylalanine, and has 15 residues. Only CDR3 DNA is held: 45 bases, read in frame from base 1. At the junction V is shortened by 5 bases and J by 4 bases, with 15 bases in between. The germline V gene provides CDR1 MRHNA and CDR2 SNTAGT. Healthy HIV-negative adults with no recently reported acute infections or vaccinations were included as donors. Every donor was a Caucasian adult living in Nashville, Tennessee, USA. For unsorted samples, roughly 81 million PBMCs were counted and genomic DNA was extracted with the QIAamp DNA Blood Mini kit. Blood was obtained by leukapheresis, after which PBMCs were separated by Ficoll-Histopaque density gradient centrifugation and cryopreserved in liquid nitrogen vapor phase.

Using the deep immunoSEQ assay, TCR CDR3 regions were amplified from genomic DNA by multiplex PCR. Extracted genomic DNA from each cell subset was distributed evenly across all wells of several immunoSEQ 96-well plates, and each plate was treated as a replicate. For unsorted PBMC, approximately 290 ng genomic DNA, equal to 30,000 or so T cell genomes, was loaded into each replicate PCR. Genomic DNA from unsorted PBMC was sequenced over ten immunoSEQ deep assay plates. Purified libraries were measured with a Qubit 3.0 fluorometer, size-checked on a Bioanalyzer 2100, and measured again with the KAPA Library Quantification kit. Every immunoSEQ 96-well plate was sequenced on a dedicated single-read 150-cycle Illumina NextSeq 550 flow cell. As for the authors' bioinformatics: The immunoSEQ output contained only junctional sequences without quality scores, so filtering could not match that applied to full-length reads. Sequences were annotated with PyIR, a Python wrapper for IgBLAST v1.9, and V/J genes and CDR3 were assigned using IMGT germline references. Reads were filtered out if the reads had weak V/J assignments (E-value above 1e-6), no CDR3, stop codons, out-of-frame junctions, or ambiguous translated residues. V3J clonotypes were defined as sequences sharing the same inferred V gene, J gene, and CDR3 amino acid sequence. To compute the percentage overlap between repertoires, the number of shared unique clonotypes was divided by the size of the smaller repertoire. RTK rarefaction, the Chao1 estimator, and Recon v2.1 estimates of unobserved clonotypes were used to assess repertoire richness. TCRdb re-hosts the immuneACCESS table, in-frame sequences only. Its copies lack some clones; in the studies checked, an unresolved V gene accounts for under half of them, and the cause for the rest is not known. The V and J calls and the clone size are those of that table, but D and trimming were determined from the DNA. Here the sample has a few hundred thousand clones; around 77% occur a single time. Of the sample, about 12% falls within the top ten clones.

These data come from a study of shared clonotypes between healthy human individuals (dated by TCRdb to the early 2020s). The study in broad terms: A couple of women and a few men aged 18 to 49 years were included in the cohort. Between about 0.8 and 9 billion PBMCs per donor were obtained by leukapheresis. To estimate repertoire size and how much clonotype sharing occurs between individuals, the study deeply sequenced the blood TCR repertoires of about five healthy adults. Different laboratories and diverse techniques were used to prepare libraries and sequence TCR repertoires, to increase sequencing depth and limit assay-specific biases. General findings and caveats noted by the study authors: Pairwise subsampling led to the expectation that sequencing depth would affect the degree of clonotype sharing among donors. Because the study included only a small number of donors, the genetic and exposure-history diversity represented was limited. Sampling was limited to blood, and TCR repertoires in tissue likely differ from TCR repertoires in blood.

The TCR was taken from a woman in her thirties or forties in good health. Some clones in this sample may be carry-over from other donors' samples. Sequencing was carried out using PBMCs. Recombination connected TRBV6-4 to TRBJ1-5; the D gene is perhaps TRBD1, on 6 matching bases. Here is the DNA: TGTGCCAGCAGTCAGACCCCAGGGGATAATCAGCCCCAGCATTTT. The translation is CASSQTPGDNQPQHF.